Listed here are 10 T cell receptor beta chains from one sample, sequenced in a study of early T cells in non-severe SARS-CoV-2 infection. TCRdb called the 5' RACE reads again in MiXCR, with one record for every CDR3 protein. The sample contains approximately 80,000 distinct CDR3 sequences, 10% to 12% of which appear only once. The sample was whole blood, taken at baseline. These receptors were collected from an adult who was a healthcare worker with PCR-confirmed SARS-CoV-2 infection or an uninfected control (not recorded which).

V gene TRBV7-2 combines with J gene TRBJ2-3; D is undetermined. The germline CDR1 and CDR2 sequences are SGHTA and FQGNSA. CDR3 length: 15 amino acids. V was cut by 1 base and J by 0 bases, with 8 bases left in between. DNA for the CDR3: TGTGCCAGCAGCTTAGAGCCCCTTAGCACAGATACGCAGTATTTT. As protein: CASSLEPLSTDTQYF. Drawing the rest from reference TRBV7-2 and TRBJ2-3, the complete variable domain is GAGVSQSPSNKVTEKGKDVELRCDPISGHTALYWYRQSLGQGLEFLIYFQGNSAPDKSGLPSDRFSAERTGGSVSTLTIQRTQQEDSAVYLCASSLEPLSTDTQYFGPGTRLTVL.

This clonotype was recorded many times. This chain uses TRBV6-6 with TRBJ2-7; D gene unclear. This CDR3 spans 12 amino acids. V lost 0 bases to trimming and J lost 5 bases, with 5 bases between them. The germline V gene encodes CDR1 MNHNY and CDR2 SVGAGI (reference sequence). CDR3 bases: TGTGCCAGCAGTTACTCGAGACACGAGCAGTACTTC. Residues: CASSYSRHEQYF.

CDR3 DNA: TGTGCCAGCACCCTAACTACGAACACCGGGGAGCTGTTTTTT. The encoded protein is CASTLTTNTGELFF. This sequence joins TRBV5-5 and TRBJ2-2; D unclear. Germline V gene data show CDR1 as SGHKS and CDR2 as YYEKEE (reference sequence). The V and J ends lost 6 bases and 0 bases respectively, with 9 bases between them. The CDR3 is 14 residues long.

The chain carries TRBV4-1 and TRBJ2-1; 8 bases match TRBD2. Per germline, CDR1 MGHRA and CDR2 YSYEKL. The CDR3 sequence is 15 residues long. V shed 4 bases, J shed 6 bases, and the junction held 8 bases outside the gene matches. CDR3 in DNA: TGCGCCAGCAGCCTATTGGGGCTAGCGGGCAATGAGCAGTTCTTC. This sequence encodes CASSLLGLAGNEQFF.

This clonotype has ten or more counts. The chain joins TRBV2 to TRBJ2-7; possible D gene TRBD1, 6 bases. With 3 bases removed from V and 5 bases from J, the gap between germline ends came to 17 bases. CDR1 is SNHLY, CDR2 FYNNEI, per germline. This CDR3 has 15 residues. The CDR3 nucleotides read TGTGCCAGCAGTGAGGGATGGCAGGGGACCCACGAGCAGTACTTC. It codes for CASSEGWQGTHEQYF.

CDR3 residues: CASSRPPSPPRTDTQYF. CDR3 nucleotide sequence: TGTGCCAGCAGTCGTCCCCCGTCCCCTCCTCGCACAGATACGCAGTATTTT. The gene calls are TRBV6-1 and TRBJ2-3; D remains unclear. This CDR3 spans 17 amino acids. Looked up from germline, CDR1 is MNHNS and CDR2 is SASEGT. The V end was cut by 5 bases, the J end by 1 base, with 19 bases between.

This clonotype was counted once. V and J are TRBV7-7 and TRBJ2-2, with D unresolved. Per the germline V gene, CDR1 is SSHAT and CDR2 is FNYEAQ (reference sequence). V shed 1 base and J shed 0 bases, with 9 bases lying between them. This CDR3 contains 16 residues. The chain's CDR3 is CASSLGAGTNTGELFF. Written as DNA, the CDR3 is TGTGCCAGCAGCTTAGGGGCAGGAACGAACACCGGGGAGCTGTTTTTT.

The table lists this clonotype with many counts. The chain joins TRBV19 to TRBJ2-3; maybe TRBD2 (6 bases). Trimming left V 3 bases short and J 2 bases short, with 12 bases between. Germline values: CDR1 LNHDA, CDR2 SQIVND (reference sequence). CDR3 length equals 15 residues. This CDR3 is CASSIPRGVTDTQYF. The CDR3 DNA follows: TGTGCCAGTAGTATCCCCCGCGGGGTCACAGATACGCAGTATTTT.

This clonotype was detected many times. The rearrangement joins TRBV11-2 to TRBJ2-5; tentative D call: TRBD1 (6 bases). The CDR3 consists of 12 residues. Deletions cut 6 bases from V and 6 bases from J, with 11 bases between. Germline values: CDR1 SGHAT, CDR2 FQNNGV. The CDR3 DNA is TGTGCCAGCAGGGTGGGGACACAGACCCAGTACTTC. Its translation: CASRVGTQTQYF. Full variable domain (rest looked up from reference TRBV11-2 and TRBJ2-5): EAGVAQSPRYKIIEKRQSVAFWCNPISGHATLYWYQQILGQGPKLLIQFQNNGVVDDSQLPKDRFSAERLKGVDSTLKIQPAKLEDSAVYLCASRVGTQTQYFGPGTRLLVL.

This clonotype has ten or more counts. The CDR3 nucleotides are TGTGCCAGCAGGGGGGATGGTTATGGCTACACCTTC. This codes for CASRGDGYGYTF. This chain connects TRBV2 to TRBJ1-2, with D tentatively TRBD1 (5 bases). Germline lookup yields CDR1 SNHLY and CDR2 FYNNEI. CDR3 length: 12 residues. V was cut by 6 bases and J by 5 bases, with 10 bases left in between.